The clone carrying this TCR beta chain has just a few counts. Its antigen remains unknown. A second PCR of 7 to 11 cycles used a sample-barcoded 5' primer and a J-beta primer mix. Unique molecular identifiers of 12 random nucleotides labeled each cDNA. TCRdb called the 5' RACE reads again in MiXCR, with one record for every CDR3 protein. This sample has 850,000 to 950,000 distinct CDR3 sequences; 29% occur once, and the top ten carry around a sixth. The data are from a study of blood T cells in healthy people across ages. Study-wide results and caveats: While age rose, TCR beta diversity per million T cells dropped in a roughly linear way. Samples with more naive T cells showed higher observed beta diversity.

The sequenced sample was blood. This TCR came from a woman aged 80 or over in good health.

In nucleotides, the CDR3 is TGTGCCAGCAGCCGACAGCAAGCTAACTATGGCTACACCTTC. Its translation is CASSRQQANYGYTF. The rearrangement joins TRBV11-2 to TRBJ1-2; D might be TRBD1 (5 bases). Germline loops: CDR1 SGHAT, CDR2 FQNNGV. CDR3 length equals 14 residues. Trimming shortened V by 5 bases and J by 0 bases, and 10 bases separated the two germline ends.